The T cell receptor beta chain described here comes from a study of T cell responses to AZD1222 COVID-19 vaccine. Study-wide results and limits: Most donors were white British, females outnumbered males, and clonal diversity was possibly underestimated. Reports indicate that nearly half of spike-specific TCRs are directed at unmutated variant regions.

TCRdb's table, derived via immunoSEQ multiplex PCR, lists solely in-frame clones and lacks some. The sample includes 80,000 or so clones, roughly 80% of them seen just once. As to this clone: Its antigen remains unknown.

Trimming removed 0 bases at V and 3 bases at J, with 12 bases between. The length of the CDR3 is 15 residues. The germline CDR1 and CDR2 sequences are SGHNT and YYREEE (reference sequence). This TCR was recovered from an adult who received the MenACWY meningococcal vaccine as a control. Here the sequenced sample was peripheral blood, taken 28 days after the second dose of the MenACWY control vaccine. This sequence joins TRBV5-4 and TRBJ1-2; tentative D call: TRBD1 (5 bases). The CDR3 region is CASSLAAGTDYGYTF. In DNA form, the CDR3 reads TGTGCCAGCAGCTTGGCCGCGGGGACTGACTATGGCTACACCTTC.